This T cell receptor (beta chain) was documented in a study of response to subunit inactivated influenza vaccine. Study-level findings and limits: Seasonal influenza vaccination, on each occasion, was suggested by the authors to recruit few new T cells.

After removal of 5 bases from V and 5 bases from J, the junction contained 7 bases not matched to a gene. The CDR3 consists of 15 residues. The germline V gene has CDR1 SGHTA and CDR2 FQGNSA. TCRdb reprocessed the RT-PCR reads via MiXCR and lists one record per CDR3 protein. The data hold around 520,000 distinct CDR3 sequences, with 25% observed a single time. Of note for this clonotype: The antigen remains undetermined.

The sequences come from CD4+ T cells sorted from PBMCs, collected about 5 days after vaccination. This sequence joins TRBV7-2 and TRBJ1-5, with 9 bases fitting TRBD1. This clonotype originated in a man aged 50-59 years who received an inactivated influenza vaccine. CDR3 loop: CASSRGTGKDQPQHF. Written as DNA, the CDR3 is TGTGCCAGCAGCAGAGGGACAGGGAAGGATCAGCCCCAGCATTTT. The entire variable domain, with the rest obtained from reference TRBV7-2 and TRBJ1-5, is as follows: GAGVSQSPSNKVTEKGKDVELRCDPISGHTALYWYRQSLGQGLEFLIYFQGNSAPDKSGLPSDRFSAERTGGSVSTLTIQRTQQEDSAVYLCASSRGTGKDQPQHFGDGTRLSIL.